The clone carrying this T cell receptor (beta chain) occurred a few times. Its target is not known. The sample is drawn from a study of T cells after yellow fever vaccination. Study outcomes and limitations: A limited proportion of clonotypes was detected within both the CD4 and CD8 compartments.

In TCRdb, the 5' RACE reads were re-called with MiXCR into one record per CDR3 protein. The sample shows around 350,000 distinct CDR3 sequences, roughly 12% of them seen only once. V lost 5 bases to trimming and J lost 3 bases; unmatched junction nucleotides: 6. This CDR3 contains 15 residues. From germline, CDR1 is SGHTA and CDR2 FQGTGA. The receptor was derived from a young man who received the YFV17D yellow fever vaccine. This chain connects TRBV7-3 to TRBJ1-5; TRBD1 matches at 8 bases. The sample here was PBMCs, taken on the day of the first yellow fever vaccination. CDR3 coding DNA: TGTGCCAGCAGCCACAGGGGGTGCTTCAATCAGCCCCAGCATTTT. It specifies CASSHRGCFNQPQHF.